This TCR beta chain was recorded in a study of T cells in Graves' hyperthyroidism and ophthalmopathy. V trimming: 4 bases; J trimming: 0 bases; junction bases outside the gene matches: 12. This CDR3 is 17 amino acids long. Germline CDR1 and CDR2: DFQATT and SNEGSKA (reference sequence). This clonotype was recorded at least ten times. Researchers amplified the TCR beta CDR3 regions from RNA transcripts. First-round RT-PCR targeting the TCR CDR3 was performed with the HTBI primer set. TCRdb fed the multiplex PCR reads into MiXCR, producing one record per CDR3 protein. The repertoire includes around 290,000 distinct CDR3 sequences, 13% of them detected once, and approximately 8.6% sits in the top ten.

Sequenced input: blood. The clonotype originates from a woman in her 30s with Graves' hyperthyroidism that later progressed to Graves' ophthalmopathy. The genes are TRBV20-1 and TRBJ2-3, with 8 bases lining up with TRBD2. The CDR3 loop is CSATGTRLFSSTDTQYF. For the CDR3, the DNA is TGCAGTGCTACGGGGACTAGACTATTTTCTAGCACAGATACGCAGTATTTT.